Below are 15 T cell receptor beta chains sequenced from a single sample in a study of PD-1 blockade in classical Hodgkin lymphoma. TCRdb keeps only in-frame clones here, not all; method: immunoSEQ multiplex PCR. The repertoire consists of around 46,000 clones, with 85% to 90% occurring once and the leading ten covering about 14%. Stated time point: cycle 4 day 1 (C4D1), after five to seven weeks of nivolumab. Brentuximab vedotin exposure varied among the patients, all of whom had relapsed after autologous stem cell transplantation. Source: peripheral blood mononuclear cells (PBMCs), taken before the fourth cycle of nivolumab. Receptors were obtained from a human donor with classical Hodgkin lymphoma.

The V and J genes are TRBV5-1 and TRBJ2-3; the match to TRBD2 covers 14 bases. The germline CDR1 and CDR2 sequences are SGHRS and YFSETQ. V was pared by 2 bases and J by 3 bases, with 8 bases of the junction left unmatched. The length of the CDR3 is 18 residues. The CDR3 DNA reads as TGCGCCAGCAGCTTTAGGGGACTAGCGGGAGATCGGACAGATACGCAGTATTTT. Translated: CASSFRGLAGDRTDTQYF.

The V and J genes are TRBV23-1 and TRBJ2-7, with TRBD1 as a possible D gene (5 bases). TRBV23-1 is recorded as an ORF, its role being uncertain. The CDR3 loop spans 18 amino acids. V was pared by 4 bases and J by 2 bases, with 24 bases between. The CDR3, as DNA: TGCGCCAGCAGTCGCACAGGCCGAAAATCTAGTCGGGCCTACGAGCAGTACTTC. Its translation: CASSRTGRKSSRAYEQYF.

The V gene is TRBV2, the J gene TRBJ1-1; 11 positions agree with TRBD1. There are 12 residues in the CDR3. With 11 bases clipped from V and 5 bases from J, the junction kept 4 bases outside the gene matches. Germline CDR1 reads SNHLY; CDR2 reads FYNNEI. CDR3 sequence (DNA): TGTGCCGGGGACAGGGGGAAAACTGAAGCTTTCTTT. Protein sequence: CAGDRGKTEAFF.

This clone was counted a single time. The chain combines TRBV7-9 with TRBJ2-1; tentatively, D is TRBD2 (7 bases). CDR3 length: 13 amino acids. The V gene lost 8 bases and the J gene lost 9 bases, with 17 bases spanning the gap. Germline loops: CDR1 SEHNR, CDR2 FQNEAQ (reference sequence). Here the CDR3 reads CASWGAGAVEQFF. The CDR3 nucleotides are TGTGCCAGCTGGGGGGCGGGAGCGGTTGAGCAGTTCTTC.

The rearrangement links TRBV5-6 to TRBJ1-5; 7 nucleotides match TRBD1. CDR3 length equals 15 residues. V trimming: 3 bases; J trimming: 5 bases; junction bases outside the gene matches: 8. Per the germline V gene, CDR1 is SGHDT and CDR2 is YYEEEE. In DNA form, the CDR3 reads TGTGCCAGCAGCTACAACAGGGGACCGGATCAGCCCCAGCATTTT. It translates to CASSYNRGPDQPQHF.

CDR3 in DNA: TGCGCCAGCAGGAAGACTACACTGGACGCCTACGAGCAGTACTTC. It yields the protein CASRKTTLDAYEQYF. The V gene is TRBV5-1, the J gene TRBJ2-7; perhaps TRBD2 as D (5 bases). Between the trimmed V and J ends, which lost 5 bases and 2 bases, there was a span of 17 bases. CDR1 SGHRS and CDR2 YFSETQ come from the germline V gene. The CDR3 has 15 amino acids.

In its sample, this clone was seen a few times. V and J are TRBV4-1 and TRBJ1-5, with 10 bases that match TRBD1. Germline V lookup: CDR1 MGHRA, CDR2 YSYEKL. Unmatched junction bases numbered 14, after V lost 3 bases and J lost 0 bases. This CDR3 contains 20 residues. CDR3 DNA: TGCGCCAGCAGCCAGACGTTTCGGGACAGGGGACAAGTTAGCAATCAGCCCCAGCATTTT. It codes for CASSQTFRDRGQVSNQPQHF.

The rearrangement joins TRBV19 to TRBJ2-7; 7 bases line up with TRBD2. The V gene's germline CDR1 is LNHDA and CDR2 SQIVND (reference sequence). With 3 bases clipped from V and 7 bases from J, the junction kept 9 bases outside the gene matches. There are 14 residues in the CDR3. The CDR3, as DNA: TGTGCCAGTAGTATGCGGCGGGAGCTGGAAGAGCAGTACTTC. Translation: CASSMRRELEEQYF. Using reference TRBV19 and TRBJ2-7 for the parts outside the CDR3, the full variable domain is DGGITQSPKYLFRKEGQNVTLSCEQNLNHDAMYWYRQDPGQGLRLIYYSQIVNDFQKGDIAEGYSVSREKKESFPLTVTSAQKNPTAFYLCASSMRRELEEQYFGPGTRLTVT.

The chain employs TRBV5-1 and TRBJ2-5; D call uncertain. V was clipped by 4 bases and J by 1 base, with 17 bases between them. The CDR3 covers 16 residues. Per the germline V gene, CDR1 is SGHRS and CDR2 is YFSETQ. The chain's CDR3 is CASSRSRTAFQETQYF. The CDR3 coding sequence is TGCGCCAGCAGCCGGTCCCGAACAGCCTTCCAAGAGACCCAGTACTTC.

The chain combines TRBV6-5 with TRBJ2-5; TRBD1 aligns across 10 bases. CDR3 size: 15 residues. The germline V gene has CDR1 MNHEY and CDR2 SVGAGI. Germline trimming cut 8 bases from V and 5 bases from J; bases unmatched to any gene: 11. The CDR3 region has the DNA TGTGCCAGCGGACGGACAGGGGGAAGGGAGGAGACCCAGTACTTC. This translates into CASGRTGGREETQYF.

The chain has TRBV28 and TRBJ2-5; possible D gene TRBD1, 5 bases. V lost 2 bases and J 2 bases, leaving 18 bases between the germline ends. The CDR3 runs to 17 residues. Germline V lookup: CDR1 MDHEN, CDR2 SYDVKM. CDR3 protein: CASSLAGSLGGQETQYF. For the CDR3, the DNA is TGTGCCAGCAGTTTAGCAGGGTCCTTGGGTGGACAAGAGACCCAGTACTTC.

The chain combines TRBV5-4 with TRBJ2-1, with a tentative D call TRBD1 (6 bases). V gave up 4 bases and J gave up 12 bases, with 26 bases separating them. The CDR3 runs 16 residues. Germline V gives CDR1 SGHNT, CDR2 YYREEE (reference sequence). CDR3 in amino acids: CASSGVVPGEKEWQFF. CDR3 DNA sequence: TGTGCCAGCAGCGGGGTAGTACCAGGGGAGAAGGAGTGGCAGTTCTTC.

There are a few counts of this clone. The J gene is TRBJ2-7, the V gene TRBV2; the D gene is possibly TRBD1 (6 bases). V was trimmed by 0 bases and J by 3 bases, leaving 9 bases between them. The CDR3 length is 14 residues. Per germline, CDR1 SNHLY and CDR2 FYNNEI. In nucleotides, the CDR3 is TGTGCCAGCAGTGAAGCGACAGGTGTCTACGAGCAGTACTTC. Residues: CASSEATGVYEQYF.

V usage is TRBV28 and J usage is TRBJ1-3, with TRBD1 matching 7 bases. The CDR3 extends over 14 amino acids. Germline V gene data show CDR1 as MDHEN and CDR2 as SYDVKM. V was pared by 7 bases and J by 3 bases, with 6 bases of the junction left unmatched. The DNA for the CDR3 is TGTGCCAGCAACCGACAGGGAGATGGAAACACCATATATTTT. This encodes CASNRQGDGNTIYF.

The chain couples TRBV15 to TRBJ1-5; D uncertain. The CDR3 contains 16 residues. The V end lost 0 bases, the J end lost 4 bases, and 13 bases lay between the germline ends. In germline, CDR1 is LNHNV, CDR2 YYDKDF (reference sequence). The CDR3 loop is CATSRERRMENQPQHF. DNA of the CDR3: TGTGCCACCAGCAGAGAACGGAGGATGGAGAATCAGCCCCAGCATTTT.